The clone carrying this T cell receptor (beta chain) was counted between two and nine times. The record originates from a study of T-cell reconstitution after alpha-beta-depleted transplantation in children. TCRbeta library construction was performed incorporating unique molecular identifiers. TCRdb re-called the PCR reads through MiXCR, storing one row per CDR3 protein. Of about 370,000 distinct CDR3 sequences listed, around 21% were seen once; the top ten hold around 4%. CDR1 is SGHTA and CDR2 is FQGNSA in the germline V gene. This CDR3 spans 16 amino acids. Trimming took 1 base from V and 6 from J, leaving 18 bases between them.

Source: PBMCs from the stem cell graft donor, taken from the stem cell graft. The chain couples TRBV7-2 to TRBJ2-5; D gene unclear. The TCR sequence derives from a human donor who donated a stem cell graft to a child with acute myeloid leukemia. The CDR3 is CASSLVPAPPWKTQYF. The DNA of the CDR3 is TGTGCCAGCAGCTTAGTTCCAGCCCCCCCATGGAAGACCCAGTACTTC.